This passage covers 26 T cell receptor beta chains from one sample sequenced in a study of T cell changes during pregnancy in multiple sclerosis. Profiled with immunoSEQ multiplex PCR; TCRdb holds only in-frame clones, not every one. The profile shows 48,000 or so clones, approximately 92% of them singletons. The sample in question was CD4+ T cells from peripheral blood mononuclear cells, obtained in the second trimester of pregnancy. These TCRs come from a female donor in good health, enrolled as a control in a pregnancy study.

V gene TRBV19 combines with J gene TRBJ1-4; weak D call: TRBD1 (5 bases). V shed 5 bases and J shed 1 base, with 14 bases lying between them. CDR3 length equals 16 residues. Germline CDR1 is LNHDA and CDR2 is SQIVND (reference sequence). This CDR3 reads CASSPREGLTNEKLFF. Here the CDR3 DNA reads TGTGCCAGTAGTCCCAGGGAAGGCTTAACTAATGAAAAACTGTTTTTT.

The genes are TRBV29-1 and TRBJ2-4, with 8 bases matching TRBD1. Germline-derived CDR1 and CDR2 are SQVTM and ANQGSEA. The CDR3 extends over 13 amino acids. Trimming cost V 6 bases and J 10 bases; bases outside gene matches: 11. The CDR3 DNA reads TGCAGCGTCTCGGGGACAGGTATTGAGATTCAGTACTTC. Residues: CSVSGTGIEIQYF.

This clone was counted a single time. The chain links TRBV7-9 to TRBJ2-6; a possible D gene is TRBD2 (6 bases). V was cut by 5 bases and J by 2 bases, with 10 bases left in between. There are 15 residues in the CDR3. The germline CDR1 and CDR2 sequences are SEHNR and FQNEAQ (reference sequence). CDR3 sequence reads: CASSDREPGANVLTF. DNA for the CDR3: TGTGCCAGCAGCGACCGGGAGCCTGGGGCCAACGTCCTGACTTTC.

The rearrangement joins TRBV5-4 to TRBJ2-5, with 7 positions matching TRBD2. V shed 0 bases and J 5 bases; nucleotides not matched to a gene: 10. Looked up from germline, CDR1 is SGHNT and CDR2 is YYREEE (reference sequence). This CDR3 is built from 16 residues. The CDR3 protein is CASSLGAQRDSETQYF. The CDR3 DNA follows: TGTGCCAGCAGCTTGGGGGCACAGCGGGATTCGGAGACCCAGTACTTC.

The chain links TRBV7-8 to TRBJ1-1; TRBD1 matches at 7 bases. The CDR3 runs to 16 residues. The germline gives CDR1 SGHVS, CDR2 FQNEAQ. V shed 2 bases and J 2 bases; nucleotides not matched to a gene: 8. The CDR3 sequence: CASSLNPGTANTEAFF. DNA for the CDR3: TGTGCCAGCAGCTTAAACCCCGGGACAGCCAACACTGAAGCTTTCTTT.

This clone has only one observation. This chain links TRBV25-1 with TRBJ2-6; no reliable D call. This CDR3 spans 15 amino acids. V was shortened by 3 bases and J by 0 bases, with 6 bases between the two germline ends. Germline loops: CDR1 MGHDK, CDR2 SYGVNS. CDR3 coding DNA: TGTGCCAGCAGTGATCGGAGCTCTGGGGCCAACGTCCTGACTTTC. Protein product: CASSDRSSGANVLTF. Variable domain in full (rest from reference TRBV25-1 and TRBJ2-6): EADIYQTPRYLVIGTGKKITLECSQTMGHDKMYWYQQDPGMELHLIHYSYGVNSTEKGDLSSESTVSRIRTEHFPLTLESARPSHTSQYLCASSDRSSGANVLTFGAGSRLTVL.

DNA of the CDR3: TGTGCCAGCAGCTTAACTAGCGGGAGGGTCACAGATACGCAGTATTTT. Protein product: CASSLTSGRVTDTQYF. V usage is TRBV5-5 and J usage is TRBJ2-3; 13 bases map to TRBD2. The CDR3 has 16 amino acids. CDR1 SGHKS and CDR2 YYEKEE come from the germline V gene (reference sequence). J gave up 2 bases and V 2 bases, and 2 bases lay outside the gene matches.

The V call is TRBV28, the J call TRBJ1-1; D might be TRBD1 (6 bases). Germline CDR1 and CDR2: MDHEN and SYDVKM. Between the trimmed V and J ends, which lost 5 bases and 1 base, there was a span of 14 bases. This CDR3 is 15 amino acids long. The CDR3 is CASSPRGAGNTEAFF. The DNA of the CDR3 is TGTGCCAGCAGTCCCCGGGGGGCTGGGAACACTGAAGCTTTCTTT.

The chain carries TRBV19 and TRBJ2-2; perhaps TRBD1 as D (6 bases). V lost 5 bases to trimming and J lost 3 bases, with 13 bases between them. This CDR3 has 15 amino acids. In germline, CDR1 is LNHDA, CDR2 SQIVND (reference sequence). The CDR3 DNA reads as TGTGCCAGTAGTGCACAGGGTCACGACACCGGGGAGCTGTTTTTT. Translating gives CASSAQGHDTGELFF. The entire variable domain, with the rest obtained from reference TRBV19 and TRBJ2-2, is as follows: DGGITQSPKYLFRKEGQNVTLSCEQNLNHDAMYWYRQDPGQGLRLIYYSQIVNDFQKGDIAEGYSVSREKKESFPLTVTSAQKNPTAFYLCASSAQGHDTGELFFGEGSRLTVL.

CDR3 in amino acids: CASSRLAGYNEQFF. The DNA for the CDR3 is TGTGCCAGCAGTAGACTAGCGGGCTACAATGAGCAGTTCTTC. This sequence joins TRBV28 and TRBJ2-1; 10 positions agree with TRBD2. This CDR3 has 14 amino acids. Per the germline V gene, CDR1 is MDHEN and CDR2 is SYDVKM. J was trimmed by 3 bases and V by 5 bases; bases with no gene match: 1.

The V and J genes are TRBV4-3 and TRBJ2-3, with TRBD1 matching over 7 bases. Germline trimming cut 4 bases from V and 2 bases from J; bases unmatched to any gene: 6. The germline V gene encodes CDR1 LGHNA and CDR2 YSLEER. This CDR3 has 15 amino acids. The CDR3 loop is CASSREGQSTDTQYF. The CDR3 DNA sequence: TGCGCCAGCAGCCGAGAGGGACAGTCCACAGATACGCAGTATTTT.

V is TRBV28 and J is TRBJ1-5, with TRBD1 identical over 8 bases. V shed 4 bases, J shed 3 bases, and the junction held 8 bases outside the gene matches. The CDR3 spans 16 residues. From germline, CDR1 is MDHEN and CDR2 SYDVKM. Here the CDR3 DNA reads TGTGCCAGCAGTTCCCTTCAGGGGGCGAACAATCAGCCCCAGCATTTT. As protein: CASSSLQGANNQPQHF.

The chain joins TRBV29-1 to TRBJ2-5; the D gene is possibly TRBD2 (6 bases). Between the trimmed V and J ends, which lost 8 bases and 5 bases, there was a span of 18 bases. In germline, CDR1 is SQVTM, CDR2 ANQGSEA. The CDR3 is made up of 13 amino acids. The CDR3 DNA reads TGCAGCTTGAGGGCTAGCGCCTCGGAGACCCAGTACTTC. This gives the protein CSLRASASETQYF.

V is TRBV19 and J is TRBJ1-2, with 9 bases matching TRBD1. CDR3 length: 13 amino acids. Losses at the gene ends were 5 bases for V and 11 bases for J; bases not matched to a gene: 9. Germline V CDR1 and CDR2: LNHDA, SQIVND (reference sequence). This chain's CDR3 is CASSAGTGRKYTF. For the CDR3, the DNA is TGTGCCAGTAGTGCCGGGACAGGGAGAAAGTACACCTTC. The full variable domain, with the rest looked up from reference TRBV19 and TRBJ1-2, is DGGITQSPKYLFRKEGQNVTLSCEQNLNHDAMYWYRQDPGQGLRLIYYSQIVNDFQKGDIAEGYSVSREKKESFPLTVTSAQKNPTAFYLCASSAGTGRKYTFGSGTRLTVV.

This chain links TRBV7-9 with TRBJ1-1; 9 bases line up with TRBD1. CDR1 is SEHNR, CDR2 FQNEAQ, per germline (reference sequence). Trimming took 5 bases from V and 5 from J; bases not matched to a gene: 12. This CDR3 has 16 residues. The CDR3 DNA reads TGTGCCAGCAGCCGTCCCGGGACAGGGCCGGGGACTGAAGCTTTCTTT. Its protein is CASSRPGTGPGTEAFF.

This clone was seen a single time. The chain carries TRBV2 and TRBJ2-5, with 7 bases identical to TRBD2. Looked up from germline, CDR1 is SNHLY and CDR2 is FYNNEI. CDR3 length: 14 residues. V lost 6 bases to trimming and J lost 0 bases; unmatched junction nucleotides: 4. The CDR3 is CASRRLADQETQYF. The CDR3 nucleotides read TGTGCCAGCAGGAGACTAGCAGACCAAGAGACCCAGTACTTC.

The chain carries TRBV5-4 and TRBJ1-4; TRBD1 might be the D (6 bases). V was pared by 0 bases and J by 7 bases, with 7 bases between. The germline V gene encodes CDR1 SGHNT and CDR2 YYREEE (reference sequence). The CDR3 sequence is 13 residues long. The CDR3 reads CASSLGRGEKLFF. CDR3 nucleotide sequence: TGTGCCAGCAGCTTGGGCAGGGGTGAAAAACTGTTTTTT. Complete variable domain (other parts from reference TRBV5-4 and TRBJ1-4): ETGVTQSPTHLIKTRGQQVTLRCSSQSGHNTVSWYQQALGQGPQFIFQYYREEENGRGNFPPRFSGLQFPNYSSELNVNALELDDSALYLCASSLGRGEKLFFGSGTQLSVL.

The CDR3, as DNA: TGTGCCAGCAGTTCTAGAACTTTTAATGGCTACACCTTC. Translation gives CASSSRTFNGYTF. The chain employs TRBV27 and TRBJ1-2, with D unresolved. V was shortened by 4 bases and J by 6 bases, with 12 bases between the two germline ends. Germline CDR1 is MNHEY and CDR2 is SMNVEV (reference sequence). CDR3 size: 13 residues.

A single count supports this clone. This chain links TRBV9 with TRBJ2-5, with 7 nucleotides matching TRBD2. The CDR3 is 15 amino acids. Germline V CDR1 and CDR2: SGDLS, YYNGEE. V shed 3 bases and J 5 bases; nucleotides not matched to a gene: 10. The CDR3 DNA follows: TGTGCCAGCAGCGGAACACCGGGACTACCTGAGACCCAGTACTTC. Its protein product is CASSGTPGLPETQYF.

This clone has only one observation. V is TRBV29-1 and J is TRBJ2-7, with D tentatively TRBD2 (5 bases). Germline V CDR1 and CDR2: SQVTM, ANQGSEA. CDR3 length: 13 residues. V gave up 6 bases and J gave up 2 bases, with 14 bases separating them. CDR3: CSVLADGAYEQYF. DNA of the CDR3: TGCAGCGTCCTAGCTGATGGAGCCTACGAGCAGTACTTC.

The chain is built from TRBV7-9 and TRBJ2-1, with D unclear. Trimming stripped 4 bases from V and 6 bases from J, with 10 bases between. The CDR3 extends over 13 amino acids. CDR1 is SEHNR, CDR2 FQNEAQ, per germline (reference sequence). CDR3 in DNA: TGTGCCAGCAGCTCTAACAGTGCCAATGAGCAGTTCTTC. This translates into CASSSNSANEQFF.

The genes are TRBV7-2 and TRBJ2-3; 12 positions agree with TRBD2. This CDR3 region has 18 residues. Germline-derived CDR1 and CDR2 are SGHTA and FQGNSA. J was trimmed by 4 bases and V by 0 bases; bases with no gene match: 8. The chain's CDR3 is CASSLALLAGGTADTQYF. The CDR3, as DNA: TGTGCCAGCAGCTTAGCGCTGCTAGCGGGGGGGACGGCAGATACGCAGTATTTT.

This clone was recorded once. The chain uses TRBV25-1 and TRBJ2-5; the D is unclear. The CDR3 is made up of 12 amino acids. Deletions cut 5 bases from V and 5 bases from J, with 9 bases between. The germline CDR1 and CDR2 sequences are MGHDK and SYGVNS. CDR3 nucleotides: TGTGCCAGCAGTACTCTCATGGAGACCCAGTACTTC. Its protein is CASSTLMETQYF.

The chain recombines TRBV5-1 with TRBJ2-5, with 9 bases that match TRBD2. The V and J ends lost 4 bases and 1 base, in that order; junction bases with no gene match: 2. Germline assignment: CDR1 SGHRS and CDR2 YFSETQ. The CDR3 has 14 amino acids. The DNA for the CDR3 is TGCGCCAGCAGCAAGACTAGCGGCCAAGAGACCCAGTACTTC. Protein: CASSKTSGQETQYF.

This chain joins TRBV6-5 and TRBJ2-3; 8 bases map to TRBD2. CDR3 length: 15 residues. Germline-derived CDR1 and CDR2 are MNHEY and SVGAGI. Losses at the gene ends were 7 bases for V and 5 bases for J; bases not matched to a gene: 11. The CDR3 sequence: CASTEAGVGGDTQYF. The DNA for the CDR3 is TGTGCCAGCACCGAAGCGGGAGTGGGTGGAGATACGCAGTATTTT.

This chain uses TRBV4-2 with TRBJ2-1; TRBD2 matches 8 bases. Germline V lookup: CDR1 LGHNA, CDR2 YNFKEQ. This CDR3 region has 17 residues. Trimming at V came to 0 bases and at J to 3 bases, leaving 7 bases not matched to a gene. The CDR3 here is CASSQEGGLAGYNEQFF. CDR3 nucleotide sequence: TGTGCCAGCAGCCAAGAAGGTGGGCTAGCGGGCTACAATGAGCAGTTCTTC.